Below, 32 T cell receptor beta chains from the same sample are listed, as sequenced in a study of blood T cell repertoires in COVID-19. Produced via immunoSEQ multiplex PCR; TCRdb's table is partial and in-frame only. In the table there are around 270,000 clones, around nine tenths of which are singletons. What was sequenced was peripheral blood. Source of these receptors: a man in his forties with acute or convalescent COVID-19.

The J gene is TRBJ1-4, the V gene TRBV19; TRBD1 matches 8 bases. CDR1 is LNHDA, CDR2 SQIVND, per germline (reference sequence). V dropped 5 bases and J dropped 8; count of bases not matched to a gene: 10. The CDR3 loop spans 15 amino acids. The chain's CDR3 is CASSPVDRVWEKLFF. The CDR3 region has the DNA TGTGCCAGTAGTCCCGTGGACAGGGTATGGGAAAAACTGTTTTTT.

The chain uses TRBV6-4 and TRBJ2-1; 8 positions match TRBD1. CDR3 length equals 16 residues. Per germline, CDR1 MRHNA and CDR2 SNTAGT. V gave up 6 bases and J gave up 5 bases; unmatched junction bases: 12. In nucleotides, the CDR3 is TGTGCCAGCAGCCTCCAACCCGGACAGGGTAACAATGAGCAGTTCTTC. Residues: CASSLQPGQGNNEQFF.

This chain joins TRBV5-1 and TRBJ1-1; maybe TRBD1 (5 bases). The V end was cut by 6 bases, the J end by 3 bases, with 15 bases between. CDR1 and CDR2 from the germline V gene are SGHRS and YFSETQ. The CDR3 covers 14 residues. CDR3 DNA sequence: TGCGCCAGCACGTCCTCCCCAGGGTACACTGAAGCTTTCTTT. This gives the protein CASTSSPGYTEAFF.

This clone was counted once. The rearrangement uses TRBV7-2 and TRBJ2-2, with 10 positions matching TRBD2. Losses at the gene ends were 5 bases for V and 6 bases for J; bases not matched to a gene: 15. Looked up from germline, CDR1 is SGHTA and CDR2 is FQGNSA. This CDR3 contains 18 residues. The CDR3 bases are TGTGCCAGCAGCCCCAAAGGGGGAGAGCGGGGGGGCCCCGGGGAGCTGTTTTTT. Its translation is CASSPKGGERGGPGELFF.

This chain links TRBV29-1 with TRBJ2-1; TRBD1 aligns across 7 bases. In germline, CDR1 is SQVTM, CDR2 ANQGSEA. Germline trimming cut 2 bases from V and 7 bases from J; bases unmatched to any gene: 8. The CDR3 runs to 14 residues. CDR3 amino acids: CSVEKRQGWNEQFF. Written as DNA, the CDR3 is TGCAGCGTTGAAAAACGACAGGGTTGGAATGAGCAGTTCTTC.

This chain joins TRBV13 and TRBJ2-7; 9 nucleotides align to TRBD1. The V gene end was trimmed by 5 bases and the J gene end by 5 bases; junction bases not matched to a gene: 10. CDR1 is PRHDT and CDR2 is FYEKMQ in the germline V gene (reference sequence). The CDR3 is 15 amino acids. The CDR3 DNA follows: TGTGCCAGCAGCCTATACCGGGACAGGGTACACGAGCAGTACTTC. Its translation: CASSLYRDRVHEQYF. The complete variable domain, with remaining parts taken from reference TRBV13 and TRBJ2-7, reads AAGVIQSPRHLIKEKRETATLKCYPIPRHDTVYWYQQGPGQDPQFLISFYEKMQSDKGSIPDRFSAQQFSDYHSELNMSSLELGDSALYFCASSLYRDRVHEQYFGPGTRLTVT.

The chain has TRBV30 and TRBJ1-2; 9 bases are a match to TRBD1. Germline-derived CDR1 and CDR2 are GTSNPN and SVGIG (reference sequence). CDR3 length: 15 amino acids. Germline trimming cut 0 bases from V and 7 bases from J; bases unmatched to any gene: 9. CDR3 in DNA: TGTGCCTGGAGTGTAGGGACAGGGTTAATGAGTGGCTACACCTTC. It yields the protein CAWSVGTGLMSGYTF.

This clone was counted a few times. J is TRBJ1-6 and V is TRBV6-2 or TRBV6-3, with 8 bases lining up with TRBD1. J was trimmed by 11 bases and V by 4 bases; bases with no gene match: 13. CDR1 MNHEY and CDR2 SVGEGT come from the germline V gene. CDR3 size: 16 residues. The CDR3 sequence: CASSLYRPGTGTPLHF. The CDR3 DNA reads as TGTGCCAGCAGTTTATACCGTCCCGGGACAGGAACACCCCTCCACTTT.

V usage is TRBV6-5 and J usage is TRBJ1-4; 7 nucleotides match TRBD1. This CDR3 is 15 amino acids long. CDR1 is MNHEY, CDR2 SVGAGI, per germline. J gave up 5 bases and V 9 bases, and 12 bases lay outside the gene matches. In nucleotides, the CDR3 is TGTGCCAGTCGTCCAGGGGGGCAGGGGAATGAAAAACTGTTTTTT. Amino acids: CASRPGGQGNEKLFF.

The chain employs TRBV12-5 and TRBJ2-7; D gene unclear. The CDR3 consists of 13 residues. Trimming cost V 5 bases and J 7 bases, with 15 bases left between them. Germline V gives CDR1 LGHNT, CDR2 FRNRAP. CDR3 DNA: TGTGCTAGTGGTGACACCGTCCTTGAGGAGCAGTACTTC. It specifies CASGDTVLEEQYF.

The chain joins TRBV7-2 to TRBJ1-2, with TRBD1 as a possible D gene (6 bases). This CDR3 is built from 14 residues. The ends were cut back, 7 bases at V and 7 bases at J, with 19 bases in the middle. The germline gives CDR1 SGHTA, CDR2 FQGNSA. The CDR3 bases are TGTGCCAGCACCCCTGGACAGATTGCTATTGGCTACACCTTC. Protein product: CASTPGQIAIGYTF. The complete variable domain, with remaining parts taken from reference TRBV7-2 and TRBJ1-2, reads GAGVSQSPSNKVTEKGKDVELRCDPISGHTALYWYRQSLGQGLEFLIYFQGNSAPDKSGLPSDRFSAERTGGSVSTLTIQRTQQEDSAVYLCASTPGQIAIGYTFGSGTRLTVV.

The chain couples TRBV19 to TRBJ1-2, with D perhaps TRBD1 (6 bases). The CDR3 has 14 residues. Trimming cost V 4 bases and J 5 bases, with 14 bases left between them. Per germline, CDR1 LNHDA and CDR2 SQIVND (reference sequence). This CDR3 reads CASSTTQGRYGYTF. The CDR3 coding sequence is TGTGCCAGTAGTACTACACAGGGTCGGTATGGCTACACCTTC.

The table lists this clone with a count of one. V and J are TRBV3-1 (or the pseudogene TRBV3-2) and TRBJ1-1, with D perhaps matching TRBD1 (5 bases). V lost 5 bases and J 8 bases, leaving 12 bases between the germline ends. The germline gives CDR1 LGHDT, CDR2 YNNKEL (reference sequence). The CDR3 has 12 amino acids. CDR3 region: CASSFGRGEAFF. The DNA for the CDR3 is TGTGCCAGCAGCTTCGGACGGGGGGAAGCTTTCTTT.

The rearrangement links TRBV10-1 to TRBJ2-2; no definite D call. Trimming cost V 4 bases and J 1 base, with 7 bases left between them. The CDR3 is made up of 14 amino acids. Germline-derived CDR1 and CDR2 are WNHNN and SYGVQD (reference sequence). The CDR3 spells CASSAQKNTGELFF. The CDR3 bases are TGCGCCAGCAGTGCCCAGAAGAACACCGGGGAGCTGTTTTTT.

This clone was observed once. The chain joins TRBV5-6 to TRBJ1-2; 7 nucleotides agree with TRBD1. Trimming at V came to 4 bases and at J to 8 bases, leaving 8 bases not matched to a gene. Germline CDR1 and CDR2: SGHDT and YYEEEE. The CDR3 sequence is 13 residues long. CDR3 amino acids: CASSPLGGGGYTF. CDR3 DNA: TGTGCCAGCAGCCCCCTAGGAGGGGGCGGCTACACCTTC.

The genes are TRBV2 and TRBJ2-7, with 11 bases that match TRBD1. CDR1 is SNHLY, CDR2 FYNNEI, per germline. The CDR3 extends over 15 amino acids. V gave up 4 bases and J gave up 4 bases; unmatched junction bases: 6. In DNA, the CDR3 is TGTGCCAGCAGTGGCGGGACAGGGGGTCTTTACGAGCAGTACTTC. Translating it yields CASSGGTGGLYEQYF.

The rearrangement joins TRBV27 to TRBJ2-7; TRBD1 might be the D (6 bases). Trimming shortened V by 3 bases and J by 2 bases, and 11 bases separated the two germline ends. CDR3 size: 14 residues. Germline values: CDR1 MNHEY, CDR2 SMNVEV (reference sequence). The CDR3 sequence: CASSFLQGPYEQYF. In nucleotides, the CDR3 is TGTGCCAGCAGTTTTTTACAGGGACCCTACGAGCAGTACTTC.

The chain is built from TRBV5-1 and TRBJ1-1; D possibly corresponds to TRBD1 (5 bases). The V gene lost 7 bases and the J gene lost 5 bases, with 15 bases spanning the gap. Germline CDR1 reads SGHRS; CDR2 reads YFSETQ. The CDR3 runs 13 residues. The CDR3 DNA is TGCGCCAGCGGTTTGAGGGGAGGGACTGAAGCTTTCTTT. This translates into CASGLRGGTEAFF.

The CDR3 DNA reads as TGTGCCAGCAGTGAAGGCCCGCCCAGGCTAAGGAAAAAACTGTTTTTT. This sequence encodes CASSEGPPRLRKKLFF. The chain couples TRBV6-1 to TRBJ1-4, with unresolved D. V lost 1 base and J 9 bases, leaving 18 bases between the germline ends. The CDR3 length is 16 residues. From germline, CDR1 is MNHNS and CDR2 SASEGT.

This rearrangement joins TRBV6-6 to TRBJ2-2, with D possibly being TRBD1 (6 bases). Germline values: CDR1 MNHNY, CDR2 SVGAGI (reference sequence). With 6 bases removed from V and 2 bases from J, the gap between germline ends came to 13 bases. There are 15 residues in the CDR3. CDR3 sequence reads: CASSPTGFNTGELFF. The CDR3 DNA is TGTGCCAGCAGCCCGACAGGTTTCAACACCGGGGAGCTGTTTTTT.

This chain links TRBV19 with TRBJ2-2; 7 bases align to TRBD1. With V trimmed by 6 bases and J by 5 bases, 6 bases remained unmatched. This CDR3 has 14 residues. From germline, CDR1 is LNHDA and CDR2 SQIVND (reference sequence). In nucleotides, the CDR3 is TGTGCCAGTAGGGCAGGGGGAGTTACCGGGGAGCTGTTTTTT. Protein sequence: CASRAGGVTGELFF.

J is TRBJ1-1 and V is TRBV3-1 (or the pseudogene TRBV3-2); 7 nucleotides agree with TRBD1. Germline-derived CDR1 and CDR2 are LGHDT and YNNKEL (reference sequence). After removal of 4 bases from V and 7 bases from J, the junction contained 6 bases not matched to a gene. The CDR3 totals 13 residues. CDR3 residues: CASSLYRDSEAFF. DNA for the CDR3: TGTGCCAGCAGCCTCTACCGGGACAGTGAAGCTTTCTTT.

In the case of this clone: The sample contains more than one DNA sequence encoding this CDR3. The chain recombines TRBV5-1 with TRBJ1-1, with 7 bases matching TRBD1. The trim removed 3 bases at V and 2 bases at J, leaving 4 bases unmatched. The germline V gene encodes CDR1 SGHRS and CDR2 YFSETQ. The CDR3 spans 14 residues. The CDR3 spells CASSSGQPNTEAFF. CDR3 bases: TGCGCCAGCAGCTCGGGACAGCCAAACACTGAAGCTTTCTTT.

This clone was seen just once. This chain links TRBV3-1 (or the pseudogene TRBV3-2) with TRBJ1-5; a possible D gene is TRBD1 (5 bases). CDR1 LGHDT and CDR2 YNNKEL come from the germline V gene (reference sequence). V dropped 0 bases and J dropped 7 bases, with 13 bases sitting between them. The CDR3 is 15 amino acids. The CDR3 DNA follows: TGTGCCAGCAGCCAAGATCAGTGGGGGGGACAGCCCCAGCATTTT. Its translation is CASSQDQWGGQPQHF.

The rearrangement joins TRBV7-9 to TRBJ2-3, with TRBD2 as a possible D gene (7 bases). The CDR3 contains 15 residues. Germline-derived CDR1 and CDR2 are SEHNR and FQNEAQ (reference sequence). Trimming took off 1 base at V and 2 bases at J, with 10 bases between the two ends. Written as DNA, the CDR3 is TGTGCCAGCAGCTTAGGAGGGGGGGCCACAGATACGCAGTATTTT. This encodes CASSLGGGATDTQYF. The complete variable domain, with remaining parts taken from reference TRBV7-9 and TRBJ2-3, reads DTGVSQNPRHKITKRGQNVTFRCDPISEHNRLYWYRQTLGQGPEFLTYFQNEAQLEKSRLLSDRFSAERPKGSFSTLEIQRTEQGDSAMYLCASSLGGGATDTQYFGPGTRLTVL.

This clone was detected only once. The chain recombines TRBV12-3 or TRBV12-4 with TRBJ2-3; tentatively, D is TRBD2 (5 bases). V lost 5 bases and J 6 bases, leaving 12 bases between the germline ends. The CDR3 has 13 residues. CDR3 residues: CASSPQRWDTQYF. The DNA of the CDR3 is TGTGCCAGCAGTCCTCAGCGGTGGGATACGCAGTATTTT.

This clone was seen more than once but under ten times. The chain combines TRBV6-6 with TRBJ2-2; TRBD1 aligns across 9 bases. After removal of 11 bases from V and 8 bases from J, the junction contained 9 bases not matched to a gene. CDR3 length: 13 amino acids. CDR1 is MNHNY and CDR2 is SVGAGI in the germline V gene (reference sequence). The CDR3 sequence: CAGTQGAGGELFF. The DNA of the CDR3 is TGTGCCGGTACACAGGGGGCGGGAGGGGAGCTGTTTTTT.

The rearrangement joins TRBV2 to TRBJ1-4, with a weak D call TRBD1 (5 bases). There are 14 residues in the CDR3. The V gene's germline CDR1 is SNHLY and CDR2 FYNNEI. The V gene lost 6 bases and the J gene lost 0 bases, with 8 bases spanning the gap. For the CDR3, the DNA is TGTGCCAGCAGGGAGGGGACAACTAATGAAAAACTGTTTTTT. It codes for CASREGTTNEKLFF. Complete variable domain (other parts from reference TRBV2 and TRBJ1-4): EPEVTQTPSHQVTQMGQEVILRCVPISNHLYFYWYRQILGQKVEFLVSFYNNEISEKSEIFDDQFSVERPDGSNFTLKIRSTKLEDSAMYFCASREGTTNEKLFFGSGTQLSVL.

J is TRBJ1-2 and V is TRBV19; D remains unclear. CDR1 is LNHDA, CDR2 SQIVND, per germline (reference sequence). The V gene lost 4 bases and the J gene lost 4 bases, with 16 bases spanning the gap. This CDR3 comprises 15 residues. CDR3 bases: TGTGCCAGTAGTACCAGACCTACGACGGGCTATGGCTACACCTTC. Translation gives CASSTRPTTGYGYTF.

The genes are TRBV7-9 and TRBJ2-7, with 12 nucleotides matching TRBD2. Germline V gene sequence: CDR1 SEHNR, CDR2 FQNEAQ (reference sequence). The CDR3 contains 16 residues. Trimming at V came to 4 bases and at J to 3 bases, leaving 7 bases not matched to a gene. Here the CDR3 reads CASSSQTSGGNYEQYF. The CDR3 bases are TGTGCCAGCAGCTCTCAAACTAGCGGGGGGAACTACGAGCAGTACTTC.

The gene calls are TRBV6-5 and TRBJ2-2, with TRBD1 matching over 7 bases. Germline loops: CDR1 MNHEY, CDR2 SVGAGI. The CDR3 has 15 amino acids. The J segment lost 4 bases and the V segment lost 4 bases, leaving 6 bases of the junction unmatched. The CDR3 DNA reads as TGTGCCAGCAGTTCCCTTGGACAGGTCACCGGGGAGCTGTTTTTT. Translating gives CASSSLGQVTGELFF.

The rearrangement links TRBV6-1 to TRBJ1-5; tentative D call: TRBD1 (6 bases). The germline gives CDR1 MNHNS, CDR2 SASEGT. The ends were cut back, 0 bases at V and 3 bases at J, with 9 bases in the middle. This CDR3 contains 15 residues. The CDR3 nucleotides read TGTGCCAGCAGTGAAGCACAGGGAAACAATCAGCCCCAGCATTTT. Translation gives CASSEAQGNNQPQHF.